This T cell receptor (beta chain) was sequenced during a study of cytomegalovirus exposure and HLA in healthy donors. Study observations and caveats: In a later analysis, an Asian-associated ancestry cluster reportedly showed fewer N-insertions than the approximately 670-donor mean.

A remark on this clone: What it binds is unknown.

Trimming removed 6 bases at V and 4 bases at J, with 15 bases between. The length of the CDR3 is 14 residues. Germline V gene data show CDR1 as ENHRY and CDR2 as SYGVKD. PCR was performed using 60 Vbeta and 13 Jbeta primers. The table came from immunoSEQ multiplex PCR; TCRdb's copy has only in-frame clones and leaves some out. The repertoire holds just over 150,000 clones, with 65% to 90% as singletons. V gene TRBV10-3 combines with J gene TRBJ1-1; D might be TRBD1 (6 bases). This receptor was identified in a man aged 45-65 years in good health and CMV-seropositive. The specimen was PBMCs. CDR3 sequence: CAISQKQGSTEAFF. The CDR3 coding sequence is TGTGCCATCAGCCAAAAACAGGGATCCACTGAAGCTTTCTTT.